What follows are 26 T cell receptor beta chains derived from one specimen sequenced in a study of blood T cell repertoires in COVID-19. The repertoire was sequenced with immunoSEQ multiplex PCR; TCRdb's copy has only in-frame clones and lacks some. The sample lists around 60,000 clones, roughly three quarters seen once, with around 32% in the top ten. Sequenced material: peripheral blood. The receptors stem from a human donor in a cohort sampled during active COVID-19.

V gene TRBV11-2 combines with J gene TRBJ2-5; D remains ambiguous. CDR3 length equals 12 residues. Germline V CDR1 and CDR2: SGHAT, FQNNGV. V gave up 0 bases and J gave up 7 bases, with 6 bases separating them. This CDR3 is CASSLDSGTQYF. DNA of the CDR3: TGTGCCAGCAGCTTAGATTCCGGGACCCAGTACTTC.

In regard to this clone: Other DNA sequences in the sample encode the same CDR3. The V gene is TRBV12-3 or TRBV12-4, the J gene TRBJ1-1, with 9 positions matching TRBD1. Trimming cost V 5 bases and J 6 bases; bases outside gene matches: 4. This CDR3 spans 13 amino acids. CDR3 sequence: CASSLQGAAEAFF. CDR3 bases: TGTGCCAGCAGTCTACAGGGGGCCGCTGAAGCTTTCTTT.

This clone occurred many times. V gene TRBV21-1 combines with J gene TRBJ1-1; TRBD1 is the table's D call and was not checked against the DNA. TRBV21-1 has pseudogene status. There are 14 residues in the CDR3. CDR3: CASNPWTGVTEAFF. Here the CDR3 DNA reads TGTGCCAGCAACCCCTGGACAGGGGTGACTGAAGCTTTCTTT.

This chain joins TRBV2 and TRBJ2-2, with no clear D. The CDR3 totals 14 residues. CDR1 SNHLY and CDR2 FYNNEI come from the germline V gene. Trimming took off 6 bases at V and 1 base at J, with 9 bases between the two ends. CDR3 nucleotides: TGTGCCAGCAGAAAGCTAAAGAACACCGGGGAGCTGTTTTTT. This encodes CASRKLKNTGELFF.

This chain joins TRBV24-1 and TRBJ1-2, with D possibly being TRBD1 (6 bases). This CDR3 contains 13 residues. Germline CDR1 is KGHDR and CDR2 is SFDVKD. The germline V and J ends were trimmed by 4 bases and 8 bases, with 13 bases remaining between them. The CDR3 DNA is TGTGCCACCAGTGACCGTACAGGGAGCGGCTACACCTTC. Residues: CATSDRTGSGYTF.

This clone was seen once. The rearrangement uses TRBV27 and TRBJ2-3, with 10 nucleotides matching TRBD2. The CDR3 totals 17 residues. Germline values: CDR1 MNHEY, CDR2 SMNVEV (reference sequence). The V segment lost 3 bases and the J segment 4 bases; nucleotides outside the gene matches: 10. CDR3 region: CASSFVGLAGDADTQYF. The CDR3 DNA reads as TGTGCCAGCAGTTTTGTTGGTCTAGCGGGAGACGCAGATACGCAGTATTTT.

The chain combines TRBV25-1 with TRBJ2-1; TRBD1 matches at 10 bases. Germline V gives CDR1 MGHDK, CDR2 SYGVNS. This CDR3 is 16 amino acids long. The trim removed 3 bases at V and 5 bases at J, leaving 7 bases unmatched. CDR3 in DNA: TGTGCCAGCAGTGACCAGGACAGGGGGTGGAACAATGAGCAGTTCTTC. It translates to CASSDQDRGWNNEQFF.

This rearrangement joins TRBV4-1 to TRBJ1-3; D possibly corresponds to TRBD1 (5 bases). Germline assignment: CDR1 MGHRA and CDR2 YSYEKL. CDR3 length equals 21 residues. Deletions cut 0 bases from V and 0 bases from J, with 24 bases between. The DNA of the CDR3 is TGCGCCAGCAGCCAAGATGCGGGGAACGGGGCTATTCGCTACTCTGGAAACACCATATATTTT. Protein product: CASSQDAGNGAIRYSGNTIYF.

The chain links TRBV5-6 to TRBJ1-2, with D hard to call. This CDR3 region has 16 residues. CDR1 is SGHDT and CDR2 is YYEEEE in the germline V gene. Trimming stripped 0 bases from V and 7 bases from J, with 19 bases between. CDR3 DNA: TGTGCCAGCAGCTTGGGGGAGCCCGGTAGCTATGGTGGCTACACCTTC. It encodes CASSLGEPGSYGGYTF.

The chain is built from TRBV9 and TRBJ2-5; D might be TRBD2 (6 bases). In germline, CDR1 is SGDLS, CDR2 YYNGEE. Trimming stripped 2 bases from V and 5 bases from J, with 10 bases between. This CDR3 region has 13 residues. CDR3 nucleotides: TGTGCCAGCAGCGTGGAGGGAGTCGAGACCCAGTACTTC. It codes for CASSVEGVETQYF.

CDR3 residues: CASSTRGDSGNEQFF. The CDR3 region has the DNA TGTGCCAGCAGCACCCGAGGGGACAGTGGGAATGAGCAGTTCTTC. The genes are TRBV9 and TRBJ2-1, with 7 nucleotides matching TRBD1. The CDR3 totals 15 residues. Germline CDR1 reads SGDLS; CDR2 reads YYNGEE. V was clipped by 4 bases and J by 7 bases; unmatched bases: 11.

The chain joins TRBV9 to TRBJ1-6; TRBD1 might be the D (5 bases). From germline, CDR1 is SGDLS and CDR2 YYNGEE. V lost 4 bases and J 7 bases, leaving 15 bases between the germline ends. The CDR3 has 15 amino acids. The DNA for the CDR3 is TGTGCCAGCAGCCTAAGCGGGACGGGGAATTCACCCCTCCACTTT. Encoded protein: CASSLSGTGNSPLHF.

This sequence joins TRBV7-2 and TRBJ2-7, with 9 bases fitting TRBD1. The CDR3 is made up of 14 amino acids. Germline V CDR1 and CDR2: SGHTA, FQGNSA. J was trimmed by 4 bases and V by 4 bases; bases with no gene match: 5. CDR3: CASSWGQGLYEQYF. The CDR3 nucleotides are TGTGCCAGCAGCTGGGGACAGGGCCTGTACGAGCAGTACTTC.

This clone was found once. The V gene is TRBV5-1, the J gene TRBJ2-5, with TRBD2 matching over 12 bases. Germline loops: CDR1 SGHRS, CDR2 YFSETQ. This CDR3 is built from 16 residues. Trimming took 0 bases from V and 5 from J; bases not matched to a gene: 5. CDR3 bases: TGCGCCAGCAGCTTGGAACTAGCGGGAGGAATTGAGACCCAGTACTTC. As protein: CASSLELAGGIETQYF.

This chain links TRBV7-2 with TRBJ2-1; D is unresolved. CDR3 size: 12 residues. Germline assignment: CDR1 SGHTA and CDR2 FQGNSA. V was shortened by 4 bases and J by 7 bases, with 8 bases between the two germline ends. The CDR3: CASSSILNEQFF. For the CDR3, the DNA is TGTGCCAGCAGCTCAATCCTAAATGAGCAGTTCTTC.

In DNA, the CDR3 is TGCGCCAGCAGTGAGGCCCGGGGAGTTACCGGGGAGCTGTTTTTT. Translation: CASSEARGVTGELFF. This rearrangement joins TRBV10-1 to TRBJ2-2; possibly TRBD2 for D (5 bases). The CDR3 runs 15 residues. The V end was cut by 2 bases, the J end by 5 bases, with 12 bases between. Looked up from germline, CDR1 is WNHNN and CDR2 is SYGVQD (reference sequence).

V gene TRBV7-2 combines with J gene TRBJ2-5; 7 bases align to TRBD2. V was pared by 3 bases and J by 2 bases, with 3 bases of the junction left unmatched. Germline assignment: CDR1 SGHTA and CDR2 FQGNSA. CDR3 length equals 14 residues. CDR3 residues: CASSFTSVQETQYF. The CDR3 nucleotides are TGTGCCAGCAGCTTTACTAGCGTACAAGAGACCCAGTACTTC.

DNA for the CDR3: TGCAGCGTTGTTAATCCTAGCGGGAGGGCCGATACGCAGTATTTT. This codes for CSVVNPSGRADTQYF. The J gene is TRBJ2-3, the V gene TRBV29-1, with 12 bases fitting TRBD2. This CDR3 comprises 15 residues. CDR1 is SQVTM and CDR2 is ANQGSEA in the germline V gene. V trimming: 4 bases; J trimming: 6 bases; junction bases outside the gene matches: 8.

This chain links TRBV28 with TRBJ1-4, with D possibly matching TRBD1 (5 bases). V gave up 3 bases and J gave up 4 bases, with 9 bases separating them. The CDR3 runs to 14 residues. Germline-derived CDR1 and CDR2 are MDHEN and SYDVKM. CDR3 nucleotide sequence: TGTGCCAGCAGTTTCAGGGCCTATAATGAAAAACTGTTTTTT. Its protein is CASSFRAYNEKLFF. The whole variable domain, filled in from reference TRBV28 and TRBJ1-4, reads DVKVTQSSRYLVKRTGEKVFLECVQDMDHENMFWYRQDPGLGLRLIYFSYDVKMKEKGDIPEGYSVSREKKERFSLILESASTNQTSMYLCASSFRAYNEKLFFGSGTQLSVL.

In its sample, this clone was seen a few times. This rearrangement joins TRBV5-8 to TRBJ2-7, with a weak D call TRBD1 (6 bases). The CDR3 runs to 16 residues. The V end lost 0 bases, the J end lost 1 base, and 14 bases lay between the germline ends. From germline, CDR1 is SGHTS and CDR2 YDEGEE. CDR3: CASSLAGTSHSYEQYF. As DNA, the CDR3 is TGTGCCAGCAGCTTGGCTGGGACATCCCATTCCTACGAGCAGTACTTC.

The gene calls are TRBV3-1 (or the pseudogene TRBV3-2) and TRBJ2-2; 7 positions agree with TRBD1. The germline V gene encodes CDR1 LGHDT and CDR2 YNNKEL (reference sequence). The CDR3 runs to 16 residues. Trimming removed 3 bases from V and 3 bases from J; junction bases left unmatched: 7. In DNA form, the CDR3 reads TGTGCCAGCAGCCACTCGACAGGGAAGGACACCGGGGAGCTGTTTTTT. This codes for CASSHSTGKDTGELFF.

Points on this clone: Germline and junction disagree at one end, which may indicate a read error. This chain joins TRBV18 and TRBJ1-2, with a tentative D call TRBD1 (6 bases). The germline CDR1 and CDR2 sequences are KGHSH and LQKENI. This CDR3 has 13 amino acids. The CDR3 sequence is CASSRENRETGYF. The CDR3 nucleotides are TGTGCCAGCTCACGAGAGAACAGGGAAACTGGGTACTTC.

The J gene is TRBJ2-2, the V gene TRBV19; D is perhaps TRBD2 (5 bases). The CDR3 sequence is 13 residues long. The germline V and J ends were trimmed by 6 bases and 6 bases, with 11 bases remaining between them. The germline gives CDR1 LNHDA, CDR2 SQIVND (reference sequence). The CDR3 loop is CASRPLRAGELFF. DNA for the CDR3: TGTGCCAGTAGGCCATTGCGGGCCGGGGAGCTGTTTTTT.

The chain combines TRBV2 with TRBJ1-2; 8 bases are shared with TRBD1. The CDR3 is made up of 13 amino acids. CDR1 and CDR2 (germline): SNHLY, FYNNEI. Trimming at V came to 3 bases and at J to 5 bases, leaving 2 bases not matched to a gene. In DNA form, the CDR3 reads TGTGCCAGCAGTGACAGGACAGGGTATGGCTACACCTTC. Translating gives CASSDRTGYGYTF.

This clone was detected once. This chain joins TRBV19 and TRBJ2-7; TRBD2 is a possible D gene (6 bases). Trimming cost V 9 bases and J 2 bases, with 20 bases left between them. This CDR3 spans 15 amino acids. Germline CDR1 and CDR2: LNHDA and SQIVND (reference sequence). CDR3 sequence reads: CASSRSHGRAYEQYF. In DNA form, the CDR3 reads TGTGCCAGCTCCCGATCCCACGGGAGAGCCTACGAGCAGTACTTC.

The chain has TRBV27 and TRBJ1-2; no reliable D call. This CDR3 has 13 residues. Deletions cut 5 bases from V and 5 bases from J, with 12 bases between. CDR1 is MNHEY, CDR2 SMNVEV, per germline (reference sequence). The CDR3 nucleotides are TGTGCCAGCAGTAGAGGCGGGCAATATGGCTACACCTTC. It translates to CASSRGGQYGYTF.